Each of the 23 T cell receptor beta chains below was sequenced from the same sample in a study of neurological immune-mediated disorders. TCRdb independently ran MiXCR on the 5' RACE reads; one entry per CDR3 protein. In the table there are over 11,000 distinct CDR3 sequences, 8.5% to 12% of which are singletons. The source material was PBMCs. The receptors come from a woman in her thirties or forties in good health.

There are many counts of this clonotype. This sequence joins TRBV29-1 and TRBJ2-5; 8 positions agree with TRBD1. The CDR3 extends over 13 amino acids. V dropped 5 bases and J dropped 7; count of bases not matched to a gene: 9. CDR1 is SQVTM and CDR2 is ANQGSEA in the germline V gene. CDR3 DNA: TGCAGCGTTCGGGACAGGCCTCCGGGGACCCAGTACTTC. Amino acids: CSVRDRPPGTQYF.

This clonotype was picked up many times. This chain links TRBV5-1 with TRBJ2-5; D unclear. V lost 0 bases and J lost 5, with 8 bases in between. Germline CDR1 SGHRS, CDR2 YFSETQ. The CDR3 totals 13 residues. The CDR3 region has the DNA TGCGCCAGCAGCTTGGGGATTCGGGAGACCCAGTACTTC. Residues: CASSLGIRETQYF.

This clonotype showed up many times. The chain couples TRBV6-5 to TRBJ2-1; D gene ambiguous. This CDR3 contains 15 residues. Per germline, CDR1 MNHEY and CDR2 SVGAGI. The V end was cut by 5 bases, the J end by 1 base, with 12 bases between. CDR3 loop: CASSPSALSYNEQFF. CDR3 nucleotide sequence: TGTGCCAGCAGTCCCTCAGCCCTATCCTACAATGAGCAGTTCTTC.

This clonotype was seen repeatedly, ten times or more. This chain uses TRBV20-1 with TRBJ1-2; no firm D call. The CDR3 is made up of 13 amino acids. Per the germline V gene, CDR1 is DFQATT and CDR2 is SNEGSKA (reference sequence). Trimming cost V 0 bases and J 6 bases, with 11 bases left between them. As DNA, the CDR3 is TGCAGTGCTAGAGACATGAGGACTGATGGCTACACCTTC. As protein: CSARDMRTDGYTF.

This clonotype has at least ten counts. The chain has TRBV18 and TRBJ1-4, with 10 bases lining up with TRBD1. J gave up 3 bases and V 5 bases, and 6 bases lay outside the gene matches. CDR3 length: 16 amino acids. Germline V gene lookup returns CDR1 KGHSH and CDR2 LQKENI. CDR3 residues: CASSADDRGPNEKLFF. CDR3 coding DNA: TGTGCCAGCTCAGCGGACGACAGGGGGCCTAATGAAAAACTGTTTTTT.

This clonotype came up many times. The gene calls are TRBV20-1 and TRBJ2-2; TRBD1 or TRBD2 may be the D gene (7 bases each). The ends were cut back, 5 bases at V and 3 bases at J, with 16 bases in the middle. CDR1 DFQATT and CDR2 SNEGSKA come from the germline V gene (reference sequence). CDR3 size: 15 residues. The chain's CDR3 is CSALQGRGDTGELFF. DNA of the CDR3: TGCAGTGCTTTACAGGGGAGGGGTGACACCGGGGAGCTGTTTTTT.

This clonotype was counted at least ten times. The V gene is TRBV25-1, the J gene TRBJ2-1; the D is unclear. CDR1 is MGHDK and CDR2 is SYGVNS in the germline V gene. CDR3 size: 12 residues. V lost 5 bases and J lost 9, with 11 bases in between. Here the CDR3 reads CASSSTVGEQFF. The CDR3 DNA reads TGTGCCAGCAGTTCCACGGTCGGTGAGCAGTTCTTC. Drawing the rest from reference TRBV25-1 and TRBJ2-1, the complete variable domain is EADIYQTPRYLVIGTGKKITLECSQTMGHDKMYWYQQDPGMELHLIHYSYGVNSTEKGDLSSESTVSRIRTEHFPLTLESARPSHTSQYLCASSSTVGEQFFGPGTRLTVL.

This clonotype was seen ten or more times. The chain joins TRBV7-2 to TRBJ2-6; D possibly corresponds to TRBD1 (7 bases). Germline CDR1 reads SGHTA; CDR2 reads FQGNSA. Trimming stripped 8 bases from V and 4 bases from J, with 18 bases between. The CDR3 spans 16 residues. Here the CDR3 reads CASGGDSTAGANVLTF. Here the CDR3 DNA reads TGTGCCAGCGGAGGGGACAGCACAGCGGGGGCCAACGTCCTGACTTTC.

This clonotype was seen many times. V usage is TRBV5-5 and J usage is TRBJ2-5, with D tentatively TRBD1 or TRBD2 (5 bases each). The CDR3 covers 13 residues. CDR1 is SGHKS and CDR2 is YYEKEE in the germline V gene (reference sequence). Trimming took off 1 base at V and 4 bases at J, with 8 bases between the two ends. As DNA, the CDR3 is TGTGCCAGCAGCTTGTCGGGACCAGAGACCCAGTACTTC. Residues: CASSLSGPETQYF.

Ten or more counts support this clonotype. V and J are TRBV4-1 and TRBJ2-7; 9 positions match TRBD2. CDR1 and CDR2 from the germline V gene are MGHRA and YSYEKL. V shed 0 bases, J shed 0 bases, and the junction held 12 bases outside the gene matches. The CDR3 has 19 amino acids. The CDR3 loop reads CASSQEYGAGGLSSYEQYF. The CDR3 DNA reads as TGCGCCAGCAGCCAAGAATACGGAGCGGGGGGACTAAGCTCCTACGAGCAGTACTTC.

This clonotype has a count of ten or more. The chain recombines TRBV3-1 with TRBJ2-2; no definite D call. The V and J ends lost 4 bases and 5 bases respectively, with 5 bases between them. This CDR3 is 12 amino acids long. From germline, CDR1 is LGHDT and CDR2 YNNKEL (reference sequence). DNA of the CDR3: TGTGCCAGCAGCCGGTATACCGGGGAGCTGTTTTTT. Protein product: CASSRYTGELFF. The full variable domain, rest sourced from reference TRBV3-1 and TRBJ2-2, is DTAVSQTPKYLVTQMGNDKSIKCEQNLGHDTMYWYKQDSKKFLKIMFSYNNKELIINETVPNRFSPKSPDKAHLNLHINSLELGDSAVYFCASSRYTGELFFGEGSRLTVL.

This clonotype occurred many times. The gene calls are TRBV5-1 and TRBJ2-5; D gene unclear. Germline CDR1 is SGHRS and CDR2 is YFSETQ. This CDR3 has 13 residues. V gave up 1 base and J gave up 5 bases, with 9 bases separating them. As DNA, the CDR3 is TGCGCCAGCAGCTTGTTGGTGTCGGAGACCCAGTACTTC. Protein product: CASSLLVSETQYF.

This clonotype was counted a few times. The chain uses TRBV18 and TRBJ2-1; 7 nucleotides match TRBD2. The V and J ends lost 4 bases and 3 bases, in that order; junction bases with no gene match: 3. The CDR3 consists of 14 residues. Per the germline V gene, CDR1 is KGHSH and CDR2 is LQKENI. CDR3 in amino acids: CASSRSGVYNEQFF. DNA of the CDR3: TGTGCCAGCTCACGAAGCGGGGTCTACAATGAGCAGTTCTTC.

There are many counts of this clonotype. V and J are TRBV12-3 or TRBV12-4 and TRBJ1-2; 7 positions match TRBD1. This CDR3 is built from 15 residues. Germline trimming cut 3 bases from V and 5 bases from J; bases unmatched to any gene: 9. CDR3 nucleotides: TGTGCCAGCAGTTTGTCGGCAGGGGGTCTTTATGGCTACACCTTC. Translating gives CASSLSAGGLYGYTF.

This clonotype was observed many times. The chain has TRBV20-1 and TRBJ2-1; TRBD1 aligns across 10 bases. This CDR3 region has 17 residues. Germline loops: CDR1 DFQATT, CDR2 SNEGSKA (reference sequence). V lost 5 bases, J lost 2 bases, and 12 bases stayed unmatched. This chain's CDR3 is CSAHQRTGGPTYNEQFF. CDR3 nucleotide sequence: TGCAGTGCTCACCAACGGACAGGGGGACCCACCTACAATGAGCAGTTCTTC.

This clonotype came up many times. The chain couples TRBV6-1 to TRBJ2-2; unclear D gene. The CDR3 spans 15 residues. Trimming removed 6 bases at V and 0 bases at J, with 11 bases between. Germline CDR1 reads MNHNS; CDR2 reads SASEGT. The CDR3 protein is CASRSGRTNTGELFF. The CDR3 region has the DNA TGTGCCAGCAGAAGTGGAAGGACGAACACCGGGGAGCTGTTTTTT.

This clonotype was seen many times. The CDR3 bases are TGCAGCGTTGAAGTCGGCAAGAAGTACACTGAAGCTTTCTTT. This translates into CSVEVGKKYTEAFF. This chain connects TRBV29-1 to TRBJ1-1; D is unclear. V gave up 1 base and J gave up 3 bases, with 12 bases separating them. This CDR3 is 14 amino acids long. CDR1 and CDR2 (germline): SQVTM, ANQGSEA.

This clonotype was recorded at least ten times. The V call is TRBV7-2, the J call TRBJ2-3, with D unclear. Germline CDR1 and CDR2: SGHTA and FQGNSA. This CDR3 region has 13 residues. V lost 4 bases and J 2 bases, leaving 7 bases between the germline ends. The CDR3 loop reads CASSSRFTDTQYF. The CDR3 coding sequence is TGTGCCAGCAGCTCCCGTTTCACAGATACGCAGTATTTT. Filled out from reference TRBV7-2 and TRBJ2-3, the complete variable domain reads GAGVSQSPSNKVTEKGKDVELRCDPISGHTALYWYRQSLGQGLEFLIYFQGNSAPDKSGLPSDRFSAERTGGSVSTLTIQRTQQEDSAVYLCASSSRFTDTQYFGPGTRLTVL.

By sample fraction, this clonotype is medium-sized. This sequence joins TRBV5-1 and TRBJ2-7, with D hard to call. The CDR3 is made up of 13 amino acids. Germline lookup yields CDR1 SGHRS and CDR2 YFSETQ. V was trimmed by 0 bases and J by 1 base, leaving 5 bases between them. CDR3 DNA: TGCGCCAGCAGCTTGGTACAATCCTACGAGCAGTACTTC. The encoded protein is CASSLVQSYEQYF.

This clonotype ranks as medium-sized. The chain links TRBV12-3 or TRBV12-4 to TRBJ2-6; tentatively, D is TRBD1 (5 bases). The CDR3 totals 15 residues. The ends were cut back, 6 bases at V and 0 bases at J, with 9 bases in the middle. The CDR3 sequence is CASSPDISGANVLTF. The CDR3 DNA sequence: TGTGCCAGCAGCCCGGACATCTCTGGGGCCAACGTCCTGACTTTC.

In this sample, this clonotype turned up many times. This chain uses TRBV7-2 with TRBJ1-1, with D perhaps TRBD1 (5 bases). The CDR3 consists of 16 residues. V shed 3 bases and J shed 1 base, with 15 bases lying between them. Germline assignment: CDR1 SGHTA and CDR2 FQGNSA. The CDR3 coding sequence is TGTGCCAGCAGCTTCGCAGGGCCCATGGGGAACACTGAAGCTTTCTTT. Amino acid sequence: CASSFAGPMGNTEAFF.

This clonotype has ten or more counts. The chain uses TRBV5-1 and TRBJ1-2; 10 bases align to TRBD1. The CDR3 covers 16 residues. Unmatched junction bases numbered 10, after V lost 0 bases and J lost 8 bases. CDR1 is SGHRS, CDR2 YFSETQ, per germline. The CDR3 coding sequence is TGCGCCAGCAGCTTGGCCGGGACAGGGGATATGATGGGCTACACCTTC. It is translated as CASSLAGTGDMMGYTF.

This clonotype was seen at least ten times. The CDR3 region has the DNA TGTGCCAGCAGCTGGACTAGCGGGAATTATGAGCAGTTCTTC. Translation gives CASSWTSGNYEQFF. V usage is TRBV28 and J usage is TRBJ2-1; 12 positions agree with TRBD2. V lost 6 bases and J lost 8; bases outside the gene matches: 5. Germline V gene sequence: CDR1 MDHEN, CDR2 SYDVKM. This CDR3 has 14 residues.